This T cell receptor (beta chain) was retrieved from a study of blood T cell repertoires in COVID-19. Across the study: Sample material is recorded as cDNA or gDNA derived from T cells, B-cell-depleted T cells, or PBMCs.

Data came from immunoSEQ multiplex PCR; TCRdb stores just in-frame clones and leaves some out. Found here are roughly 350,000 clones, more than 70% of them singletons; the top ten hold 5.5% to 7.5%. Sequenced material: peripheral blood. This clonotype was sampled from a woman in her seventies with COVID-19, enrolled during active disease.

The CDR3 DNA reads as TGTGCCATCAGTGATTCGGTCACTGAAGCTTTCTTT. Translated, it gives CAISDSVTEAFF. The rearrangement links TRBV10-3 to TRBJ1-1; no definite D call. V dropped 3 bases and J dropped 4 bases, with 6 bases sitting between them. Germline V gene data show CDR1 as ENHRY and CDR2 as SYGVKD. CDR3 size: 12 residues.